Below, 25 T cell receptor beta chains from the same sample are listed, as sequenced in a study of T-cell memory formation after mild COVID-19. TCRdb re-called the 5' RACE reads through MiXCR, storing one row per CDR3 protein. Altogether tens of thousands of distinct CDR3 sequences are present, 12% being singletons, with the ten largest covering around 26%. The sequenced sample consisted of PBMCs or a T cell subset sorted from them (not recorded which). All receptors derive from a man aged 18 to 29 who had mild COVID-19 (a few samples of this study predate the infection). Cell type and time point are not known.

The genes are TRBV20-1 and TRBJ2-7; D unresolved. This CDR3 contains 14 residues. V lost 0 bases and J 1 base, leaving 10 bases between the germline ends. CDR1 and CDR2 (germline): DFQATT, SNEGSKA (reference sequence). Here the CDR3 DNA reads TGCAGTGCTAGAGATCCGGCGCATTCCTACGAGCAGTACTTC. Amino acids: CSARDPAHSYEQYF.

The table lists this clonotype with a few counts. This chain links TRBV15 with TRBJ2-2; D is perhaps TRBD1 or TRBD2 (7 bases each). The CDR3 covers 16 residues. The V end was cut by 5 bases, the J end by 6 bases, with 19 bases between. Germline assignment: CDR1 LNHNV and CDR2 YYDKDF (reference sequence). CDR3 in amino acids: CATSQGGHRAAGELFF. For the CDR3, the DNA is TGTGCCACCAGCCAGGGGGGGCACAGGGCGGCCGGGGAGCTGTTTTTT.

The chain joins TRBV20-1 to TRBJ1-2; weak D call: TRBD1 (6 bases). In germline, CDR1 is DFQATT, CDR2 SNEGSKA (reference sequence). CDR3 length: 13 amino acids. The CDR3 DNA follows: TGCAGCGGTTGGGGGGCTATGAACTATGGCTACACCTTC. This translates into CSGWGAMNYGYTF.

This sequence joins TRBV3-1 and TRBJ2-3; D perhaps matches TRBD1 (5 bases). Trimming took 2 bases from V and 10 from J, leaving 16 bases between them. Germline-derived CDR1 and CDR2 are LGHDT and YNNKEL (reference sequence). This CDR3 spans 14 amino acids. CDR3 loop: CASSQRRVVRAQYF. Here the CDR3 DNA reads TGTGCCAGCAGCCAAAGAAGAGTCGTCAGGGCGCAGTATTTT.

The chain links TRBV9 to TRBJ2-5, with D possibly matching TRBD1 (6 bases). CDR3 size: 17 residues. CDR1 is SGDLS and CDR2 is YYNGEE in the germline V gene. Trimming removed 4 bases at V and 5 bases at J, with 24 bases between. The CDR3 loop is CASSPPPGHPGWETQYF. The CDR3 region has the DNA TGTGCCAGCAGCCCCCCCCCGGGACATCCGGGCTGGGAGACCCAGTACTTC.

Ten or more counts support this clonotype. The chain recombines TRBV7-3 with TRBJ2-1; D assignment may be TRBD1 or TRBD2 (6 bases each). CDR1 is SGHTA, CDR2 FQGTGA, per germline. CDR3 size: 15 residues. The V end was cut by 6 bases, the J end by 6 bases, with 18 bases between. CDR3 in DNA: TGTGCCAGCAGTCAAACATCGGGGGCCACCAATGAGCAGTTCTTC. Translation gives CASSQTSGATNEQFF.

This clonotype occurred many times. This chain connects TRBV4-2 to TRBJ2-1, with 11 bases aligning to TRBD2. The germline gives CDR1 LGHNA, CDR2 YNFKEQ. This CDR3 region has 19 residues. V was pared by 0 bases and J by 7 bases, with 14 bases of the junction left unmatched. The CDR3 protein is CASSQDPSLLAGGLNEQFF. In DNA, the CDR3 is TGTGCCAGCAGCCAAGACCCTTCTCTCCTAGCGGGGGGTTTGAATGAGCAGTTCTTC.

This clonotype came up many times. The rearrangement joins TRBV7-3 to TRBJ2-6, with D possibly being TRBD1 (6 bases). The V end lost 5 bases, the J end lost 2 bases, and 13 bases lay between the germline ends. This CDR3 comprises 16 residues. The V gene's germline CDR1 is SGHTA and CDR2 FQGTGA. The CDR3 region is CASSTQQGPGANVLTF. The CDR3 coding sequence is TGTGCCAGCAGCACCCAACAGGGCCCTGGGGCCAACGTCCTGACTTTC.

There are many counts of this clonotype. The V call is TRBV7-9, the J call TRBJ2-4; D may match TRBD1 or TRBD2 (5 bases each). Trimming removed 6 bases at V and 0 bases at J, with 12 bases between. The CDR3 consists of 15 residues. The germline V gene has CDR1 SEHNR and CDR2 FQNEAQ (reference sequence). CDR3 nucleotide sequence: TGTGCCAGCAGAGAGGGGTTGGGAGCCAAAAACATTCAGTACTTC. Its translation: CASREGLGAKNIQYF.

This clonotype has only a few counts. The chain recombines TRBV3-1 with TRBJ2-3, with TRBD2 matching 13 bases. CDR3 length equals 17 residues. Germline CDR1 is LGHDT and CDR2 is YNNKEL (reference sequence). Trimming took 0 bases from V and 4 from J; bases not matched to a gene: 4. CDR3 region: CASSQDKGLAGSDTQYF. CDR3 bases: TGTGCCAGCAGCCAAGATAAGGGACTAGCGGGGTCAGATACGCAGTATTTT.

This clonotype was recorded many times. The rearrangement links TRBV29-1 to TRBJ1-5; no firm D call. The CDR3 runs 11 residues. V was clipped by 8 bases and J by 13 bases, with 18 bases between them. CDR1 SQVTM and CDR2 ANQGSEA come from the germline V gene. Here the CDR3 DNA reads TGCAGCACAAAAGTCGACGGCTCTCAGCATTTT. Translation gives CSTKVDGSQHF.

V usage is TRBV20-1 and J usage is TRBJ1-1; D is undetermined. Germline lookup yields CDR1 DFQATT and CDR2 SNEGSKA (reference sequence). The CDR3 spans 12 residues. The V end lost 0 bases, the J end lost 4 bases, and 6 bases lay between the germline ends. For the CDR3, the DNA is TGCAGTGCTAGAGATCCGAGCACTGAAGCTTTCTTT. Amino acid sequence: CSARDPSTEAFF.

This clonotype was observed a few times. J is TRBJ2-5 and V is TRBV12-5, with 7 bases identical to TRBD2. The V gene's germline CDR1 is LGHNT and CDR2 FRNRAP. V was clipped by 4 bases and J by 1 base; unmatched bases: 9. This CDR3 is built from 16 residues. The DNA for the CDR3 is TGTGCTAGTGGTTCCTCTACGGTAGCGGGCCAAGAGACCCAGTACTTC. Translated: CASGSSTVAGQETQYF.

This chain joins TRBV19 and TRBJ1-1; 8 bases align to TRBD1. CDR1 is LNHDA and CDR2 is SQIVND in the germline V gene (reference sequence). Trimming at V came to 7 bases and at J to 2 bases, leaving 6 bases not matched to a gene. The CDR3 contains 14 residues. The CDR3 nucleotides are TGTGCCAGTAACCAGGGGGCGATAAACACTGAAGCTTTCTTT. As protein: CASNQGAINTEAFF. Complete variable domain (other parts from reference TRBV19 and TRBJ1-1): DGGITQSPKYLFRKEGQNVTLSCEQNLNHDAMYWYRQDPGQGLRLIYYSQIVNDFQKGDIAEGYSVSREKKESFPLTVTSAQKNPTAFYLCASNQGAINTEAFFGQGTRLTVV.

Only a few counts were recorded for this clonotype. The chain is built from TRBV2 and TRBJ1-2, with D unclear. Per the germline V gene, CDR1 is SNHLY and CDR2 is FYNNEI. The CDR3 has 15 amino acids. With 7 bases removed from V and 3 bases from J, the gap between germline ends came to 18 bases. The CDR3 protein is CASTALGSTDYGYTF. The DNA of the CDR3 is TGTGCCAGCACCGCCCTCGGCAGTACGGACTATGGCTACACCTTC.

The chain joins TRBV10-3 to TRBJ2-1; D perhaps matches TRBD1 (6 bases). This CDR3 region has 16 residues. Trimming took off 5 bases at V and 0 bases at J, with 14 bases between the two ends. The germline CDR1 and CDR2 sequences are ENHRY and SYGVKD. CDR3 residues: CAISTMDRSSYNEQFF. The CDR3 nucleotides are TGTGCCATCAGTACGATGGACAGAAGCTCCTACAATGAGCAGTTCTTC.

This clonotype has just a few counts. V and J are TRBV7-2 and TRBJ2-4, with 9 bases aligning to TRBD1. Trimming removed 4 bases from V and 5 bases from J; junction bases left unmatched: 0. The CDR3 contains 13 residues. Germline V CDR1 and CDR2: SGHTA, FQGNSA. The chain's CDR3 is CASSYRGQNIQYF. The CDR3 nucleotides are TGTGCCAGCAGCTACAGGGGGCAAAACATTCAGTACTTC.

This clonotype came up many times. The chain recombines TRBV5-6 with TRBJ2-3, with 10 bases matching TRBD2. Germline CDR1 SGHDT, CDR2 YYEEEE. There are 15 residues in the CDR3. Trimming took 2 bases from V and 6 from J; bases not matched to a gene: 6. CDR3 coding DNA: TGTGCCAGCAGCTTACCGGGACTAGCGCAGGATACGCAGTATTTT. It is translated as CASSLPGLAQDTQYF.

This clonotype was found a few times. The gene calls are TRBV19 and TRBJ1-1; 11 nucleotides match TRBD1. The CDR3 sequence is 18 residues long. Per the germline V gene, CDR1 is LNHDA and CDR2 is SQIVND (reference sequence). Trimming removed 1 base from V and 0 bases from J; junction bases left unmatched: 7. The CDR3 loop reads CASSIGWTGGNMNTEAFF. Written as DNA, the CDR3 is TGTGCCAGTAGTATAGGTTGGACAGGGGGCAACATGAACACTGAAGCTTTCTTT.

The gene calls are TRBV3-1 and TRBJ1-2; 7 bases are a match to TRBD1. The ends lost 3 bases at V and 4 bases at J; junction bases unmatched: 5. The germline CDR1 and CDR2 sequences are LGHDT and YNNKEL (reference sequence). This CDR3 region has 14 residues. CDR3 sequence: CASSQYRGSYGYTF. The CDR3 DNA follows: TGTGCCAGCAGCCAGTACAGGGGTTCCTATGGCTACACCTTC.

This clonotype showed up many times. The rearrangement links TRBV11-2 to TRBJ1-5; no reliable D call. The germline gives CDR1 SGHAT, CDR2 FQNNGV. Deletions cut 5 bases from V and 5 bases from J, with 10 bases between. The CDR3 has 13 amino acids. For the CDR3, the DNA is TGTGCCAGCAGCCCCCATTGGGATCAGCCCCAGCATTTT. Protein product: CASSPHWDQPQHF.

This clonotype turned up a few times. The chain couples TRBV5-4 to TRBJ2-1, with 14 bases fitting TRBD2. CDR1 and CDR2 (germline): SGHNT, YYREEE (reference sequence). The CDR3 covers 17 residues. V lost 3 bases and J lost 3; bases outside the gene matches: 5. CDR3 sequence: CASSWGLAGAIYNEQFF. The CDR3 DNA sequence: TGTGCCAGCAGCTGGGGACTAGCGGGGGCCATCTACAATGAGCAGTTCTTC.

In its sample, this clonotype was seen a few times. The chain joins TRBV6-2 or TRBV6-3 to TRBJ2-3; D is uncertain. V was pared by 0 bases and J by 2 bases, with 6 bases between. This CDR3 has 14 residues. Germline V gene sequence: CDR1 MNHEY, CDR2 SVGEGT. The CDR3 spells CASSYSGSTDTQYF. The DNA of the CDR3 is TGTGCCAGCAGTTACTCGGGGTCCACAGATACGCAGTATTTT.

This clonotype has more than one count but fewer than ten. The V call is TRBV5-1, the J call TRBJ1-3, with D perhaps matching TRBD1 (5 bases). CDR1 is SGHRS, CDR2 YFSETQ, per germline. Deletions cut 4 bases from V and 4 bases from J, with 12 bases between. This CDR3 has 14 amino acids. CDR3 DNA: TGCGCCAGCAGCAGGGACTTCGTCGGAAACACCATATATTTT. This encodes CASSRDFVGNTIYF.

The table lists this clonotype with a few counts. V is TRBV20-1 and J is TRBJ2-3; D may be TRBD1 (6 bases). CDR3 length equals 16 residues. V was clipped by 6 bases and J by 10 bases, with 29 bases between them. CDR1 is DFQATT and CDR2 is SNEGSKA in the germline V gene (reference sequence). CDR3 sequence (DNA): TGCAGTGCAAAGCTTAACAGGGAATGGACTCGGGGTCCGCAGTATTTT. Translating it yields CSAKLNREWTRGPQYF.